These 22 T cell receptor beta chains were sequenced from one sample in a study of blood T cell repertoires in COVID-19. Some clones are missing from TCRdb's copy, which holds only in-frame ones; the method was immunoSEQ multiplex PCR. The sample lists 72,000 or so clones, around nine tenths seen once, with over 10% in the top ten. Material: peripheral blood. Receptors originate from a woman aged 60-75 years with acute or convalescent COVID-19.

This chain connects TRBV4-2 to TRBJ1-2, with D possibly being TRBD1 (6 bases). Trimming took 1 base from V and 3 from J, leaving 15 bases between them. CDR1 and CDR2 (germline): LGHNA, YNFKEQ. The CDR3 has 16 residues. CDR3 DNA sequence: TGTGCCAGCAGCCAAGTCGGGGGGCGAAGGGACTATGGCTACACCTTC. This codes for CASSQVGGRRDYGYTF.

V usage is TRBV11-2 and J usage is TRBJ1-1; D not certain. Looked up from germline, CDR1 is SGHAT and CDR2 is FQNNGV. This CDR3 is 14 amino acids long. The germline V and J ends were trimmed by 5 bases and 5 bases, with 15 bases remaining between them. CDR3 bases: TGTGCCAGCAGCGTACAGCATGGCTTGACTGAAGCTTTCTTT. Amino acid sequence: CASSVQHGLTEAFF.

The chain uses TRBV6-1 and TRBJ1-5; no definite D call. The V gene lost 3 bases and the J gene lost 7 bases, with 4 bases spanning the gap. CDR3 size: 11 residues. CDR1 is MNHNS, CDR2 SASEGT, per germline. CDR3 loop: CASSDGQPQHF. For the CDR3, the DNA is TGTGCCAGCAGTGACGGGCAGCCCCAGCATTTT.

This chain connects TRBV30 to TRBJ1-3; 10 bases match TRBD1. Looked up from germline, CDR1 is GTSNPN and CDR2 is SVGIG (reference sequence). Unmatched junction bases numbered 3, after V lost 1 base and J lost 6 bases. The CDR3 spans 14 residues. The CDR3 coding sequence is TGTGCCTGGAGTGCCGACAGGGGGCAAAACACCATATATTTT. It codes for CAWSADRGQNTIYF. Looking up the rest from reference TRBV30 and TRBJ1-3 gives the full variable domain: SQTIHQWPATLVQPVGSPLSLECTVEGTSNPNLYWYRQAAGRGLQLLFYSVGIGQISSEVPQNLSASRPQDRQFILSSKKLLLSDSGFYLCAWSADRGQNTIYFGEGSWLTVV.

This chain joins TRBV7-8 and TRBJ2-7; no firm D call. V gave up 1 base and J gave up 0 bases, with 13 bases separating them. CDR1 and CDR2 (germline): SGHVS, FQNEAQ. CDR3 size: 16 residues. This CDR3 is CASSLDEVRSSYEQYF. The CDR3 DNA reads TGTGCCAGCAGCTTAGACGAGGTGAGGAGCTCCTACGAGCAGTACTTC.

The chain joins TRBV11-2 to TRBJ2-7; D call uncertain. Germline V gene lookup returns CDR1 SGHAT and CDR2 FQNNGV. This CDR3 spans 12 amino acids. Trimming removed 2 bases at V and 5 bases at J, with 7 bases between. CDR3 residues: CASSLPFDEQYF. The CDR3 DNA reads TGTGCCAGCAGCTTACCCTTCGACGAGCAGTACTTC.

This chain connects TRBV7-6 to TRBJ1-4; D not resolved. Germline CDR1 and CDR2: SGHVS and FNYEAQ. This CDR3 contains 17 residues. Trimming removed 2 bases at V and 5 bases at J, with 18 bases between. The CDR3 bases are TGTGCCAGCAGCTTAAGGGCGCGGGAGCCTCTGAATGAAAAACTGTTTTTT. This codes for CASSLRAREPLNEKLFF.

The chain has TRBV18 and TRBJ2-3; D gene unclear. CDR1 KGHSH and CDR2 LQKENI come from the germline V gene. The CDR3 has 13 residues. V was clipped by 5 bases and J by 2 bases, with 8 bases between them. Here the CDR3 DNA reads TGTGCCAGCTCAGTACAACACACAGATACGCAGTATTTT. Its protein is CASSVQHTDTQYF.

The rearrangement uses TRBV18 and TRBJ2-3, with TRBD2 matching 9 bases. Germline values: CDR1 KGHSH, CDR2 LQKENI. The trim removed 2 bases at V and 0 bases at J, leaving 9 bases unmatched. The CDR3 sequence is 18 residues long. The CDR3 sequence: CASSPMLAGPISTDTQYF. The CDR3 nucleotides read TGTGCCAGCTCACCAATGCTAGCGGGGCCGATTAGCACAGATACGCAGTATTTT.

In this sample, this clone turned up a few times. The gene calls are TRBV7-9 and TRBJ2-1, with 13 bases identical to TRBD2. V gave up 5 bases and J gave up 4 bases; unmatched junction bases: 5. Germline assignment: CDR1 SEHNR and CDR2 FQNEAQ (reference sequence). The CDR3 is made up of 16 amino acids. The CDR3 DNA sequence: TGTGCCAGCAGCCCTCCGACTAGCGGGGGGTACAATGAGCAGTTCTTC. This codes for CASSPPTSGGYNEQFF.

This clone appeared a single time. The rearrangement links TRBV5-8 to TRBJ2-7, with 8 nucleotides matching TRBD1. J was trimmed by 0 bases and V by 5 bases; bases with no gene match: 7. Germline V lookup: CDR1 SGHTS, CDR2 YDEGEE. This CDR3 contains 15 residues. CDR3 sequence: CASRFRQGLSYEQYF. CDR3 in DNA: TGTGCCAGCAGGTTTAGACAGGGGCTCTCCTACGAGCAGTACTTC.

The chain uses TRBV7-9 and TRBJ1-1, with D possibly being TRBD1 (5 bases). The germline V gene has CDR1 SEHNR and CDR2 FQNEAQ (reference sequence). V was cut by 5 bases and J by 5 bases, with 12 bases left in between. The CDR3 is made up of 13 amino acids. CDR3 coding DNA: TGTGCCAGCAGCCCTTCCAGGGTTACTGAAGCTTTCTTT. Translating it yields CASSPSRVTEAFF.

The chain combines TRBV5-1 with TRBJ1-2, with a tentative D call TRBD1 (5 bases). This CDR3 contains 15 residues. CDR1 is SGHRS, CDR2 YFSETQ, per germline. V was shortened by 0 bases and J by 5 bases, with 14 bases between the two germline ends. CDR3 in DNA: TGCGCCAGCAGCTTGGCCTTAGGGGTGGCTTATGGCTACACCTTC. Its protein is CASSLALGVAYGYTF.

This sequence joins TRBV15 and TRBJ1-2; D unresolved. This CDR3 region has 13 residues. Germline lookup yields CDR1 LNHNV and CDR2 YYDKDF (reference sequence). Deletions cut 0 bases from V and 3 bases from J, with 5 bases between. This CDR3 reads CATSRDSYYGYTF. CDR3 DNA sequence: TGTGCCACCAGCAGAGATTCCTACTATGGCTACACCTTC.

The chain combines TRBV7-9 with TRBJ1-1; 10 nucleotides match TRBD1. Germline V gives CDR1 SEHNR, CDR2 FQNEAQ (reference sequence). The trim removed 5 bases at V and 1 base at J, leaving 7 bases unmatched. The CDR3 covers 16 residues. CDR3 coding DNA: TGTGCCAGCAGCATTGGGACAGGGGTTTCGAACACTGAAGCTTTCTTT. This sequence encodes CASSIGTGVSNTEAFF.

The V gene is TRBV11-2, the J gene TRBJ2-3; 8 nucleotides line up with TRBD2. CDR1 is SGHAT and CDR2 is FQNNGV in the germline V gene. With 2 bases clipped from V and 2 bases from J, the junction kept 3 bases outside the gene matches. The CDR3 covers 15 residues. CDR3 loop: CASSLNGGATDTQYF. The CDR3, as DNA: TGTGCCAGCAGCTTAAACGGGGGGGCCACAGATACGCAGTATTTT.

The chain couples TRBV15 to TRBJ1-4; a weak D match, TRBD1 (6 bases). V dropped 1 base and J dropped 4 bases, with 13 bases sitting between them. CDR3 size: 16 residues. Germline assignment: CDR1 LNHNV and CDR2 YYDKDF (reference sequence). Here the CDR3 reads CATSRGWTANNEKLFF. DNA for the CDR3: TGTGCCACCAGCAGAGGGTGGACAGCCAATAATGAAAAACTGTTTTTT.

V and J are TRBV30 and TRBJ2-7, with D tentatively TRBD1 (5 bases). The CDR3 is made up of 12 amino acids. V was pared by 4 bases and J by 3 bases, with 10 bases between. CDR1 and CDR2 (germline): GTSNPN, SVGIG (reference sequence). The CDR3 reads CAWKADSYEQYF. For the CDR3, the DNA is TGTGCCTGGAAGGCCGACAGCTACGAGCAGTACTTC.

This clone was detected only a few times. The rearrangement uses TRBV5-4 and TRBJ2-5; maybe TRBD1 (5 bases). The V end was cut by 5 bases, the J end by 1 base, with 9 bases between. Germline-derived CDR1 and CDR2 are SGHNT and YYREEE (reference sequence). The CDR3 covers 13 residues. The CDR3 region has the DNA TGTGCCAGCAGGGAAACAGGCCAAGAGACCCAGTACTTC. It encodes CASRETGQETQYF.

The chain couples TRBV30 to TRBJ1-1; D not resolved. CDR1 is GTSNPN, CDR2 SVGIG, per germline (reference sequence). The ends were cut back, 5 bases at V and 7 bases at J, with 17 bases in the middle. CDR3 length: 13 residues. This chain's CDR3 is CAWVRPSGFEAFF. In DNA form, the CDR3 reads TGTGCCTGGGTTAGGCCCTCCGGGTTTGAAGCTTTCTTT.

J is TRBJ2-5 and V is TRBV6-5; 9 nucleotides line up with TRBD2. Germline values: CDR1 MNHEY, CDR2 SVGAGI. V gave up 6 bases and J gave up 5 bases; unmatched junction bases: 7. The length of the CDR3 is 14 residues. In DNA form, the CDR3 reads TGTGCCAGCAGCCCGGGACTAGCAGTGGAGACCCAGTACTTC. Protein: CASSPGLAVETQYF.

The CDR3: CASSLAAQGSYEQYF. CDR3 DNA sequence: TGCGCCAGCAGCTTGGCGGCACAGGGGTCCTACGAGCAGTACTTC. The genes are TRBV5-1 and TRBJ2-7; 7 bases are a match to TRBD1. The CDR3 consists of 15 residues. Germline V gene lookup returns CDR1 SGHRS and CDR2 YFSETQ. Germline trimming cut 0 bases from V and 1 base from J; bases unmatched to any gene: 4. Full variable domain (remainder filled in from reference TRBV5-1 and TRBJ2-7): KAGVTQTPRYLIKTRGQQVTLSCSPISGHRSVSWYQQTPGQGLQFLFEYFSETQRNKGNFPGRFSGRQFSNSRSEMNVSTLELGDSALYLCASSLAAQGSYEQYFGPGTRLTVT.